A single sample is the source of the 11 T cell receptor beta chains below, sequenced in a study of early T cells in non-severe SARS-CoV-2 infection. TCRdb re-called the 5' RACE reads with MiXCR, one entry per CDR3 protein. The top ten hold around 4.1% of the sample, which has roughly 53,000 distinct CDR3 sequences, about 10% seen once. Sequences were obtained from whole blood. Receptor source: an adult who was a healthcare worker with PCR-confirmed SARS-CoV-2 infection or an uninfected control (not recorded which).

A word on this clonotype: With a much larger clone just one base away, this may be a read error. V gene TRBV6-6 combines with J gene TRBJ2-7; 9 nucleotides match TRBD2. Trimming removed 10 bases from V and 7 bases from J; junction bases left unmatched: 11. This CDR3 has 13 residues. Germline loops: CDR1 MNHNY, CDR2 SVGAGI (reference sequence). The CDR3 region is CANRIPREGEQYF. The CDR3 DNA reads as TGTGCCAACAGAATCCCGCGGGAGGGGGAGCAGTACTTC.

The table lists this clonotype with a few counts. For the CDR3, the DNA is TGCAGTGCTAGAGATCTTGGTAGCGGGAGTGGCAATGAGCAGTTCTTC. It encodes CSARDLGSGSGNEQFF. The chain carries TRBV20-1 and TRBJ2-1; 9 nucleotides agree with TRBD2. Germline CDR1 reads DFQATT; CDR2 reads SNEGSKA (reference sequence). V lost 0 bases and J lost 6; bases outside the gene matches: 9. The CDR3 is 16 amino acids.

In this sample, this clonotype turned up many times. The V gene is TRBV7-3, the J gene TRBJ2-2; unclear D gene. Trimming took off 4 bases at V and 1 base at J, with 10 bases between the two ends. This CDR3 has 15 amino acids. Germline V lookup: CDR1 SGHTA, CDR2 FQGTGA. The CDR3 region is CASSSGPGNTGELFF. As DNA, the CDR3 is TGTGCCAGCAGCTCCGGCCCGGGGAACACCGGGGAGCTGTTTTTT.

This clonotype occurred a few times. V usage is TRBV2 and J usage is TRBJ2-3, with TRBD1 matching 9 bases. Germline CDR1 reads SNHLY; CDR2 reads FYNNEI. After removal of 5 bases from V and 3 bases from J, the junction contained 6 bases not matched to a gene. The CDR3 is 15 residues long. Written as DNA, the CDR3 is TGTGCCAGCAGTTTACAGGGGGCGAGGACAGATACGCAGTATTTT. Amino acid sequence: CASSLQGARTDTQYF.

The gene calls are TRBV7-2 and TRBJ2-7; TRBD1 or TRBD2 may be the D gene (5 bases each). Germline V gives CDR1 SGHTA, CDR2 FQGNSA. CDR3 length: 14 amino acids. V was pared by 5 bases and J by 10 bases, with 21 bases between. The CDR3 bases are TGTGCCAGCAGCACGTACGGGACGCTTGGAAGACAGTACTTC. It yields the protein CASSTYGTLGRQYF. The full variable domain, with the rest looked up from reference TRBV7-2 and TRBJ2-7, is GAGVSQSPSNKVTEKGKDVELRCDPISGHTALYWYRQSLGQGLEFLIYFQGNSAPDKSGLPSDRFSAERTGGSVSTLTIQRTQQEDSAVYLCASSTYGTLGRQYFGPGTRLTVT.

This clonotype was seen many times. The chain is built from TRBV12-3 or TRBV12-4 and TRBJ2-2; D gene uncertain. Trimming removed 4 bases from V and 0 bases from J, with 9 bases in between. CDR3 length: 15 residues. In nucleotides, the CDR3 is TGTGCCAGCAGTTCTTTCGGCACGAACACCGGGGAGCTGTTTTTT. The encoded protein is CASSSFGTNTGELFF.

This clonotype was recorded many times. This chain uses TRBV27 with TRBJ1-6, with a tentative D call TRBD1 (5 bases). Trimming stripped 5 bases from V and 7 bases from J, with 12 bases between. The CDR3 has 14 amino acids. CDR1 is MNHEY and CDR2 is SMNVEV in the germline V gene (reference sequence). CDR3 DNA: TGTGCCAGCAGTCAGGGAAGACCGAATTCACCCCTCCACTTT. This gives the protein CASSQGRPNSPLHF.

CDR3 sequence: CATDSNNEQFF. The CDR3 DNA sequence: TGTGCCACCGACAGTAACAATGAGCAGTTCTTC. This chain uses TRBV24-1 with TRBJ2-1; D perhaps matches TRBD1 (5 bases). Germline-derived CDR1 and CDR2 are KGHDR and SFDVKD. The V gene lost 9 bases and the J gene lost 5 bases, with 7 bases spanning the gap. The CDR3 is made up of 11 amino acids.

This clonotype occurred many times. The gene calls are TRBV6-1 and TRBJ2-7; 13 bases line up with TRBD2. After removal of 10 bases from V and 4 bases from J, the junction contained 4 bases not matched to a gene. The germline gives CDR1 MNHNS, CDR2 SASEGT. The CDR3 loop spans 13 amino acids. CDR3 nucleotides: TGTGCCATCGTGACTAGCGGGGGGTACGAGCAGTACTTC. It codes for CAIVTSGGYEQYF.

There are many counts of this clonotype. The chain recombines TRBV20-1 with TRBJ1-4, with 7 bases identical to TRBD1. Germline V CDR1 and CDR2: DFQATT, SNEGSKA (reference sequence). Trimming took 6 bases from V and 3 from J; bases not matched to a gene: 10. The CDR3 consists of 15 residues. CDR3 protein: CSAGDRAGANEKLFF. DNA for the CDR3: TGCAGTGCGGGAGACAGGGCAGGGGCTAATGAAAAACTGTTTTTT.

Ten or more counts support this clonotype. The chain couples TRBV20-1 to TRBJ2-7, with a possible D match to TRBD2 (5 bases). Germline CDR1 is DFQATT and CDR2 is SNEGSKA (reference sequence). The CDR3 is 16 amino acids. The germline V and J ends were trimmed by 1 base and 2 bases, with 18 bases remaining between them. DNA for the CDR3: TGCAGTGCTAGAGTCATTGATGAGGGAGCGACCTACGAGCAGTACTTC. Protein sequence: CSARVIDEGATYEQYF.